This note documents a single T cell receptor (beta chain) sequence. Its antigen is not identified. The length of the CDR3 is 13 residues. V was clipped by 6 bases and J by 2 bases, with 8 bases between them. The germline V gene encodes CDR1 SQVTM and CDR2 ANQGSEA. The table came from immunoSEQ multiplex PCR; TCRdb's copy has only in-frame clones and leaves some out. Of under 55,000 clones detected, approximately 77% appear once; the ten largest clones hold 8.5% to 10%. This specimen belongs to a study of vaccination effects on CD4 cells after COVID-19. After roughly eleven days in culture, the CD4+ T cells were isolated. Participants received two doses of either the BNT162b2 or mRNA-1273 vaccine.

The receptor was isolated from a human donor who received a COVID-19 vaccine. Source: CD4+ T cells from PBMCs cultured without peptide, taken after COVID-19 vaccination. This rearrangement joins TRBV29-1 to TRBJ2-6; D is ambiguous. The CDR3 loop is CSVQKTGANVLTF. The CDR3 DNA reads as TGCAGCGTACAGAAAACTGGGGCCAACGTCCTGACTTTC.